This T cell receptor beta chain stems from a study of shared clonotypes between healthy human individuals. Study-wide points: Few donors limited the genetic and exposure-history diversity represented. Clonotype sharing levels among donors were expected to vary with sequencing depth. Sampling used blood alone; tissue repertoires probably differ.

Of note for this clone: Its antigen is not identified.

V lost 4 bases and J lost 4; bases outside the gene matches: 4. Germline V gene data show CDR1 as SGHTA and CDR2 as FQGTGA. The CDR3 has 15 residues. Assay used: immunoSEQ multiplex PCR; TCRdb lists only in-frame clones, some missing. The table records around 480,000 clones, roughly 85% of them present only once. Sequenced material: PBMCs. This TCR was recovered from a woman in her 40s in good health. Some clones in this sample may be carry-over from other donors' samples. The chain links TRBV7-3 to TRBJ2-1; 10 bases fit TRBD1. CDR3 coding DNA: TGTGCCAGCAGCTCAGGACAGGGGGTTTACAATGAGCAGTTCTTC. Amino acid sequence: CASSSGQGVYNEQFF.